The rows below give T cell receptor beta chains drawn from one sample of a study of blood T cell repertoires in COVID-19. The data were produced by immunoSEQ multiplex PCR, yet TCRdb's version contains in-frame clones alone and is incomplete. The sample holds around 180,000 clones, 88% seen once. The source material was peripheral blood. All receptors come from a man aged 55 to 69 with acute or convalescent COVID-19. The CDR3 runs from the conserved cysteine through the conserved F or W. D genes are given only for firm matches. Clone size is shown for a subset of rows, as once, few, many or a class of expanded clone.

>-|TRBV7-2|TRBJ2-1|-
CASSLGANEQFF
TGTGCCAGCAGCTTAGGAGCGAATGAGCAGTTCTTC
>-|TRBV18|TRBJ1-4|-
CASSPGASEKLFF
TGTGCCAGCTCACCAGGGGCGAGTGAAAAACTGTTTTTT
>-|TRBV21-1|TRBJ1-1|-
CASSKQGAATEAFF
TGTGCCAGCAGCAAACAGGGGGCGGCCACTGAAGCTTTCTTT
>-|TRBV19|TRBJ1-5|TRBD1
CASSNQGVYSNQPQHF
TGTGCCAGTAGCAATCAGGGGGTTTATAGCAATCAGCCCCAGCATTTT
>-|TRBV7-3|TRBJ2-2|TRBD2
CASSFLAGGPGGELFF
TGTGCCAGCAGCTTTTTAGCGGGAGGGCCCGGCGGGGAGCTGTTTTTT
>once|TRBV5-1|TRBJ1-3|TRBD1
CASSIQGAGNTIYF
TGCGCCAGCAGCATCCAGGGGGCAGGAAACACCATATATTTT
>once|TRBV7-9|TRBJ2-2|-
CASSLGRPTGELFF
TGTGCCAGCAGCTTAGGCAGGCCAACCGGGGAGCTGTTTTTT
>once|TRBV19|TRBJ1-2|TRBD1
CASSSGQQTYGYTF
TGTGCCAGTAGTTCGGGACAGCAAACATATGGCTACACCTTC
>-|TRBV14|TRBJ1-3|-
CASSPAGSGNTIYF
TGTGCCAGCAGCCCGGCGGGCTCTGGAAACACCATATATTTT
>-|TRBV5-1|TRBJ2-3|TRBD2
CASSLRASGASTDTQYF
TGCGCCAGCAGCTTGAGGGCCAGCGGGGCGTCTACAGATACGCAGTATTTT
>-|TRBV12-3/TRBV12-4|TRBJ1-2|TRBD1
CASSLEGALYTF
TGTGCCAGCAGTTTAGAGGGGGCCCTCTACACCTTC
>-|TRBV9|TRBJ2-1|TRBD2
CASSALAGGGVGRNEQFF
TGTGCCAGCAGCGCACTAGCGGGAGGTGGGGTAGGAAGGAATGAGCAGTTCTTC
>-|TRBV30|TRBJ1-1|-
CAWSPTRGGETEAFF
TGTGCCTGGAGTCCAACCCGAGGGGGGGAAACTGAAGCTTTCTTT
>-|TRBV30|TRBJ1-2|TRBD1
CAWSVDRGDYGYTF
TGTGCCTGGAGCGTCGACAGGGGGGACTATGGCTACACCTTC
>-|TRBV27|TRBJ1-2|TRBD1
CASSKGDRGIGGYTF
TGTGCCAGCAGCAAAGGGGACAGGGGGATTGGGGGCTACACCTTC
>-|TRBV27|TRBJ2-5|TRBD1
CASRPTRDRGRETQYF
TGTGCCAGCAGACCTACCAGGGACAGGGGGCGGGAGACCCAGTACTTC
>-|TRBV19|TRBJ1-5|TRBD1
CASSRGQGNQPQHF
TGTGCCAGTAGTAGAGGACAGGGCAATCAGCCCCAGCATTTT
>-|TRBV6-6|TRBJ1-2|TRBD1
CASSSDRVDGYTF
TGTGCCAGCAGTTCGGACAGGGTGGATGGCTACACCTTC
>-|TRBV27|TRBJ2-2|-
CASRRSGFGELFF
TGTGCCAGCAGACGAAGCGGGTTCGGGGAGCTGTTTTTT
>-|TRBV28|TRBJ2-1|TRBD1
CASIQGSPGTGAGNEQFF
TGTGCCAGCATCCAGGGGTCCCCCGGGACAGGGGCTGGGAATGAGCAGTTCTTC
>-|TRBV7-9|TRBJ2-2|TRBD1
CASSPGQGGGTGELFF
TGTGCCAGCAGCCCCGGACAGGGGGGCGGCACCGGGGAGCTGTTTTTT
>-|TRBV29-1|TRBJ2-4|TRBD1
CSVEDRGQGLLLAKNIQYF
TGCAGCGTTGAAGATCGGGGACAGGGACTACTGTTAGCCAAAAACATTCAGTACTTC
>-|TRBV28|TRBJ2-2|TRBD2
CASSFVRGGNTGELFF
TGTGCCAGCAGTTTTGTGCGGGGGGGGAACACCGGGGAGCTGTTTTTT
>-|TRBV4-3|TRBJ2-1|TRBD2
CASSQFGLAEYNEQFF
TGCGCCAGCAGCCAGTTCGGACTAGCGGAGTACAATGAGCAGTTCTTC
>-|TRBV7-9|TRBJ2-1|-
CASSSSSREYGEQFF
TGTGCCAGCAGCTCCTCGTCAAGGGAGTATGGTGAGCAGTTCTTC
>-|TRBV2|TRBJ2-7|-
CASSDPTFRVHEQYF
TGTGCCAGCAGTGATCCGACTTTCCGGGTCCACGAGCAGTACTTC
>-|TRBV5-1|TRBJ2-3|TRBD2
CASSSASGRARDTQYF
TGCGCCAGCAGCTCTGCTAGCGGGAGGGCTCGAGATACGCAGTATTTT
>-|TRBV7-2|TRBJ1-2|-
CASSSTAYGYTF
TGTGCCAGCAGCTCGACAGCCTATGGCTACACCTTC
>once|TRBV6-5|TRBJ2-5|TRBD2
CASSRSAGVGETQYF
TGTGCCAGCAGCCGATCGGCGGGAGTGGGAGAGACCCAGTACTTC
>-|TRBV11-3|TRBJ2-7|-
CASSLSGRSYEQYF
TGTGCCAGCAGCTTATCAGGGAGGTCCTACGAGCAGTACTTC
>-|TRBV5-1|TRBJ1-1|-
CASSSWGGGTEAFF
TGCGCCAGCAGCTCCTGGGGAGGGGGCACTGAAGCTTTCTTT
>-|TRBV7-3|TRBJ1-2|-
CASSPGGPSGYTF
TGTGCCAGCAGCCCGGGGGGGCCGTCAGGCTACACCTTC
>-|TRBV19|TRBJ2-2|TRBD2
CASTPIAGAGELFF
TGTGCCAGTACCCCAATAGCGGGGGCCGGGGAGCTGTTTTTT
>-|TRBV5-6|TRBJ1-5|-
CASSLWGGGQPQHF
TGTGCCAGCAGCTTGTGGGGAGGGGGTCAGCCCCAGCATTTT
>-|TRBV6-2/TRBV6-3|TRBJ1-2|-
CASSYSGEYGYTF
TGTGCCAGCAGTTACTCAGGGGAATATGGCTACACCTTC
>-|TRBV7-9|TRBJ1-4|-
CASSRTGLKGEKLFF
TGTGCCAGCAGCCGCACAGGGCTCAAAGGGGAAAAACTGTTTTTT
>few|TRBV29-1|TRBJ2-3|TRBD1
CSAEPGQGPDTQYF
TGCAGCGCCGAACCTGGACAGGGACCAGATACGCAGTATTTT
>-|TRBV7-7|TRBJ2-2|-
CASSFATSSNTGELFF
TGTGCCAGCAGCTTCGCGACTAGTTCTAACACCGGGGAGCTGTTTTTT
>-|TRBV19|TRBJ1-2|-
CASSPADSAYGYTF
TGTGCCAGTAGTCCAGCGGACAGTGCCTATGGCTACACCTTC
>-|TRBV5-1|TRBJ1-1|TRBD1
CASSSGTGITEAFF
TGCGCCAGCAGCTCGGGGACAGGGATCACTGAAGCTTTCTTT
>-|TRBV27|TRBJ1-2|TRBD1
CASSRGGPGGYGYTF
TGTGCCAGCAGTCGGGGGGGACCAGGGGGTTATGGCTACACCTTC
>-|TRBV5-6|TRBJ2-7|-
CASSFIRASDEQYF
TGTGCCAGCAGCTTTATTAGGGCTAGCGACGAGCAGTACTTC
>-|TRBV5-5|TRBJ1-1|-
CASSLGQVAEAFF
TGTGCCAGCAGCTTGGGACAGGTCGCTGAAGCTTTCTTT
>-|TRBV30|TRBJ2-1|TRBD2
CAWSRASGHYNEQFF
TGTGCCTGGAGTAGGGCTAGCGGACACTACAATGAGCAGTTCTTC
>-|TRBV20-1|TRBJ1-1|-
CSASQGRGNTEAFF
TGCAGTGCTAGTCAAGGGAGGGGAAACACTGAAGCTTTCTTT
>-|TRBV12-3/TRBV12-4|TRBJ1-1|-
CASDTGREAFF
TGTGCCAGCGATACAGGGAGAGAAGCTTTCTTT
>-|TRBV18|TRBJ2-7|-
CASSPGQKDEQYF
TGTGCCAGCTCACCAGGGCAGAAGGACGAGCAGTACTTC
>-|TRBV6-5|TRBJ2-5|-
CASSYSFNHPRETQYF
TGTGCCAGCAGTTACTCGTTCAATCACCCTAGGGAGACCCAGTACTTC
>-|TRBV6-4|TRBJ1-3|-
CASSPPRDSSGNTIYF
TGTGCCAGCAGTCCGCCCCGGGACTCCTCTGGAAACACCATATATTTT
>-|TRBV24-1|TRBJ2-2|TRBD1
CATSDSGTGKTGELFF
TGTGCCACCAGTGATTCAGGGACAGGGAAAACCGGGGAGCTGTTTTTT
>-|TRBV7-9|TRBJ1-1|-
CASTNTAGDTEAFF
TGTGCCAGCACCAATACTGCGGGAGATACTGAAGCTTTCTTT
>-|TRBV11-3|TRBJ2-1|TRBD2
CASSLRASGVSSYNEQFF
TGTGCCAGCAGCTTGAGGGCTAGCGGGGTAAGCTCCTACAATGAGCAGTTCTTC
>once|TRBV7-3|TRBJ1-2|-
CASSLMPGDGYTF
TGTGCCAGCAGCTTAATGCCAGGGGACGGCTACACCTTC
>-|TRBV18|TRBJ2-7|-
CASSPRQNYEQYF
TGTGCCAGCTCACCACGGCAGAACTACGAGCAGTACTTC
>-|TRBV11-3|TRBJ2-3|-
CASSRRRSDDTQYF
TGTGCCAGCAGCCGCCGGAGAAGCGACGATACGCAGTATTTT
>-|TRBV5-6|TRBJ1-1|-
CASSFLAANTEAFF
TGTGCCAGCAGCTTCCTTGCGGCGAACACTGAAGCTTTCTTT